This is a list of T cell receptor beta chains from one sample in a study of cytomegalovirus exposure and HLA in healthy donors. Sequenced by immunoSEQ multiplex PCR; TCRdb stores in-frame clones only, minus some. The sample carries some 140,000 clones, approximately 74% recorded once. Material for sequencing was PBMCs. Every receptor here comes from a man younger than 30 in good health and CMV-seronegative. CDR3s include the opening cysteine and the closing phenylalanine or tryptophan. D genes are given only for firm matches. The listing skips clone size in some rows; elsewhere it reads once, few, many or a size class.

TRBJ1-6 | TRBD1 | once | TRBV27 | 18 | CASSLYRGPSSYNSPLHF | TGTGCCAGCAGTTTATACAGGGGACCTAGCTCCTATAATTCACCCCTCCACTTT
TRBJ2-1 | TRBD2 | - | TRBV4-3 | 20 | CASSQVGASGGDSPYNEQFF | TGCGCCAGCAGCCAAGTAGGCGCTAGCGGGGGGGATTCTCCATACAATGAGCAGTTCTTC
TRBJ1-4 | TRBD1 | - | TRBV5-1 | 12 | CASRGGGEKLFF | TGCGCCAGCAGAGGGGGCGGCGAAAAACTGTTTTTT
TRBJ2-3 | TRBD2 | - | TRBV5-1 | 16 | CVSSSGTSGPTDTQYF | TGCGTCAGCAGCTCCGGGACTAGCGGACCCACAGATACGCAGTATTTT
TRBJ1-5 | - | - | TRBV28 | 17 | CASSYLGGAYGNQPQHF | TGTGCCAGCAGTTACTTGGGGGGGGCGTATGGCAATCAGCCCCAGCATTTT
TRBJ1-5 | - | - | TRBV19 | 13 | CASEIASNQPQHF | TGTGCCAGTGAGATAGCGAGCAATCAGCCCCAGCATTTT
TRBJ2-3 | TRBD2 | - | TRBV7-6 | 16 | CASSLGLAGSTDTQYF | TGTGCCAGCAGCTTAGGACTAGCGGGGAGCACAGATACGCAGTATTTT
TRBJ2-3 | TRBD2 | - | TRBV9 | 20 | CASSGSGSSGGHTSTDTQYF | TGTGCCAGCAGCGGTAGTGGGTCTAGCGGGGGCCATACTAGCACAGATACGCAGTATTTT
TRBJ1-2 | - | once | TRBV7-8 | 12 | CASSLTDGRGTF | TGTGCCAGCAGCTTAACAGACGGGCGGGGAACCTTC
TRBJ1-3 | TRBD1 | - | TRBV5-1 | 17 | CASSLVGQGTGGNTIYF | TGCGCCAGCAGCTTGGTCGGACAGGGAACGGGTGGAAACACCATATATTTT
TRBJ1-6 | - | once | TRBV7-2 | 16 | CASSFGSALRDSPLHF | TGTGCCAGCAGCTTTGGTTCGGCGTTACGGGATTCACCCCTCCACTTT
TRBJ1-1 | TRBD1 | - | TRBV5-1 | 15 | CASSPGTVGVTEAFF | TGCGCCAGCAGCCCCGGGACAGTTGGGGTCACTGAAGCTTTCTTT
TRBJ1-2 | TRBD1 | once | TRBV28 | 14 | CASSLDRGDYGYTF | TGTGCCAGCAGTCTTGACAGGGGAGACTATGGCTACACCTTC
TRBJ1-1 | TRBD1 | - | TRBV6-5 | 15 | CASSYGRGRWTEAFF | TGTGCCAGCAGTTATGGCAGGGGGCGATGGACTGAAGCTTTCTTT
TRBJ1-5 | - | - | TRBV2 | 14 | CASSARGRDQPQHF | TGTGCCAGCAGTGCGCGGGGAAGGGATCAGCCCCAGCATTTT
TRBJ1-5 | - | - | TRBV28 | 18 | CASSLSYDRPDSNQPQHF | TGTGCCAGCAGCTTATCGTACGACAGGCCCGATAGCAATCAGCCCCAGCATTTT
TRBJ1-3 | - | - | TRBV5-1 | 15 | CASSDLQGSGNTIYF | TGCGCCAGCAGCGACCTACAGGGTTCGGGAAACACCATATATTTT
TRBJ2-5 | TRBD1 | few | TRBV5-4 | 14 | CASSSDRGMQTQYF | TGTGCCAGCAGCTCGGACAGGGGTATGCAGACCCAGTACTTC
TRBJ2-3 | TRBD2 | - | TRBV7-3 | 15 | CASSSLAGSTDTQYF | TGTGCCAGCAGCTCACTAGCGGGAAGCACAGATACGCAGTATTTT
TRBJ2-3 | TRBD2 | once | TRBV5-1 | 15 | CASSLAGTSGGFEYF | TGCGCCAGCAGCTTGGCCGGGACTAGCGGGGGGTTTGAGTATTTT
TRBJ1-2 | - | once | TRBV4-3 | 14 | CASSQDRVDYGYTF | TGCGCCAGCAGCCAAGACAGGGTTGACTATGGCTACACCTTC
TRBJ2-7 | TRBD1 | - | TRBV27 | 15 | CASSPGTVRSYEQYF | TGTGCCAGCAGCCCCGGGACAGTCCGCTCCTACGAGCAGTACTTC
TRBJ1-6 | - | - | TRBV9 | 13 | CATSGGGGSPLHF | TGTGCCACCAGTGGGGGGGGTGGGTCACCCCTCCACTTT
TRBJ1-2 | TRBD1 | - | TRBV27 | 18 | CASSSSPGQGARYYGYTF | TGTGCCAGCAGTTCCTCCCCGGGACAGGGGGCTAGGTACTATGGCTACACCTTC
TRBJ1-3 | - | - | TRBV11-2 | 13 | CASSLQQRGAIYF | TGTGCCAGCAGCTTGCAACAGCGGGGCGCCATATATTTT
TRBJ1-1 | - | - | TRBV11-2 | 15 | CASSLTGPRDTEAFF | TGTGCCAGCAGCTTGACGGGTCCCAGGGACACTGAAGCTTTCTTT
TRBJ2-2 | TRBD1 | - | TRBV5-5 | 17 | CASSLEDRGPNTGELFF | TGTGCCAGCAGCTTGGAGGACAGGGGGCCGAACACCGGGGAGCTGTTTTTT
TRBJ1-3 | - | - | TRBV5-1 | 13 | CASSPGSGNTIYF | TGCGCCAGCAGCCCCGGCTCTGGAAACACCATATATTTT
TRBJ1-5 | TRBD1 | - | TRBV7-2 | 15 | CASSLGDREGQPQHF | TGTGCCAGCAGCTTGGGCGACAGGGAAGGCCAGCCCCAGCATTTT
TRBJ1-1 | - | - | TRBV9 | 15 | CASSVLGRMNTEAFF | TGTGCCAGCAGCGTATTGGGCCGGATGAACACTGAAGCTTTCTTT
TRBJ2-4 | - | - | TRBV29-1 | 12 | CSVHDSPESQYF | TGCAGCGTCCACGACAGCCCAGAGAGTCAGTACTTC
TRBJ1-6 | TRBD1 | - | TRBV30 | 20 | CAWREGGTGDLSSYNSPLHF | TGTGCCTGGAGGGAAGGAGGGACAGGGGACCTATCCTCCTATAATTCACCCCTCCACTTT
TRBJ1-1 | - | few | TRBV5-4 | 14 | CASSFNSLNTEAFF | TGTGCCAGCAGCTTTAACAGCTTGAACACTGAAGCTTTCTTT
TRBJ1-2 | - | - | TRBV7-9 | 15 | CASSPGTPANYGYTF | TGTGCCAGCAGCCCCGGGACACCTGCTAACTATGGCTACACCTTC
TRBJ2-1 | TRBD2 | - | TRBV28 | 15 | CASSFASGGANEQFF | TGTGCCAGCAGTTTCGCTAGCGGGGGGGCCAATGAGCAGTTCTTC
TRBJ2-5 | - | - | TRBV5-1 | 15 | CASSLATGGPETQYF | TGCGCCAGCAGCTTGGCCACGGGGGGCCCCGAGACCCAGTACTTC
TRBJ2-3 | TRBD1 | - | TRBV28 | 16 | CASSRQGQGGSDTQYF | TGTGCCAGCAGCCGACAGGGACAGGGAGGTTCAGATACGCAGTATTTT
TRBJ1-1 | - | - | TRBV7-9 | 12 | CASSLTNTEAFF | TGTGCCAGCAGCCTAACGAACACTGAAGCTTTCTTT
TRBJ2-5 | - | - | TRBV7-6 | 15 | CASSLRLPGGETQYF | TGTGCCAGCAGCTTAAGACTACCCGGCGGAGAGACCCAGTACTTC
TRBJ1-1 | - | - | TRBV6-5 | 12 | CASGWLNTEAFF | TGTGCCAGCGGCTGGTTGAACACTGAAGCTTTCTTT
TRBJ2-3 | TRBD2 | - | TRBV4-1 | 16 | CASSQDGRGGTDTQYF | TGCGCCAGCAGCCAAGATGGGCGGGGGGGTACAGATACGCAGTATTTT
TRBJ1-6 | TRBD1 | - | TRBV5-8 | 13 | CASIPGQLPPLHF | TGTGCCAGCATTCCGGGACAGCTTCCACCCCTCCACTTT
TRBJ1-3 | TRBD1 | once | TRBV6-5 | 15 | CASSYGTGDGNTIYF | TGTGCCAGCAGTTACGGGACAGGCGATGGAAACACCATATATTTT
TRBJ1-1 | - | few | TRBV2 | 11 | CASSQGRGAFF | TGTGCCAGCAGTCAGGGGAGGGGCGCTTTCTTT
TRBJ1-1 | - | - | TRBV6-5 | 13 | CASSYQVNTEAFF | TGTGCCAGCAGTTACCAGGTGAACACTGAAGCTTTCTTT
TRBJ2-1 | - | - | TRBV27 | 15 | CASSRDREIYNEQFF | TGTGCCAGCAGTCGGGATAGAGAAATCTACAATGAGCAGTTCTTC
TRBJ2-1 | TRBD2 | - | TRBV5-1 | 19 | CASSFKSGGWRQTGGEQFF | TGCGCCAGCAGCTTTAAGTCCGGCGGTTGGCGGCAAACGGGAGGTGAGCAGTTCTTC
TRBJ1-5 | - | once | TRBV5-1 | 15 | CASSPWGDDNQPQHF | TGCGCCAGCAGCCCATGGGGAGACGACAATCAGCCCCAGCATTTT
TRBJ2-3 | TRBD1 | - | TRBV7-2 | 15 | CASSLRDRAGDTQYF | TGTGCCAGCAGCTTAAGGGACAGGGCGGGAGATACGCAGTATTTT
TRBJ2-2 | TRBD1 | few | TRBV11-3 | 16 | CASSPTGGSGTGELFF | TGTGCCAGCAGTCCGACAGGGGGCTCGGGCACCGGGGAGCTGTTTTTT
TRBJ2-1 | - | - | TRBV19 | 17 | CASSTTTGGLVYNEQFF | TGTGCCAGTAGTACGACGACAGGTGGGCTCGTCTACAATGAGCAGTTCTTC